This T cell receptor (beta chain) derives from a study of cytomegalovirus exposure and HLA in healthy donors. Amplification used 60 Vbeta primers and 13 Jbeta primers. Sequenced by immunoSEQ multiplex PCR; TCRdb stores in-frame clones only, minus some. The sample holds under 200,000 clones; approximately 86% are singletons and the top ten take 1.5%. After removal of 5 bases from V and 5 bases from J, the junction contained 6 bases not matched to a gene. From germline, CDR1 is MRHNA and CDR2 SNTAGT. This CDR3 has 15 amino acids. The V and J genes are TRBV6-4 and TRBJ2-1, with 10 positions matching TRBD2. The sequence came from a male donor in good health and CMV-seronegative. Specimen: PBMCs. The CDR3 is CASSSLAGGHNEQFF. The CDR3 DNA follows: TGTGCCAGCAGTAGTTTAGCGGGAGGCCACAATGAGCAGTTCTTC.